What follows are 30 T cell receptor beta chains derived from one specimen sequenced in a study of Ad26.COV2.S vaccination and SARS-CoV-2 variants. TCRdb's copy holds only in-frame clones and misses some; the assay was immunoSEQ multiplex PCR. This table holds about 390,000 clones, 80% to 90% found once. As for treatment: around 19 received Ad26.COV2.S at low or high dose, single or two shots; several received placebo; per-sample allocation not given. Specimens were obtained on day 63 following the first vaccine or placebo injection. Sample: peripheral blood, taken in a trial of Ad26.COV2.S vaccine versus placebo. All receptors derive from a person aged 18-65 years who received the Ad26.COV2.S COVID-19 vaccine or a placebo.

This clone was detected only a few times. The chain joins TRBV9 to TRBJ2-2, with D tentatively TRBD2 (7 bases). V was pared by 3 bases and J by 4 bases, with 19 bases between. CDR1 SGDLS and CDR2 YYNGEE come from the germline V gene. This CDR3 is 17 amino acids long. DNA of the CDR3: TGTGCCAGCAGCGATAAGATCGGGGGGCGCATCACCGGGGAGCTGTTTTTT. It specifies CASSDKIGGRITGELFF.

This CDR3 is CASSHPSGVETQYF. In DNA form, the CDR3 reads TGTGCCAGCAGCCACCCCTCGGGGGTTGAGACCCAGTACTTC. The rearrangement uses TRBV3-1 (or the pseudogene TRBV3-2) and TRBJ2-5; possibly TRBD2 for D (6 bases). V was pared by 3 bases and J by 5 bases, with 13 bases between. There are 14 residues in the CDR3. Germline CDR1 LGHDT, CDR2 YNNKEL (reference sequence).

The chain combines TRBV2 with TRBJ2-6; TRBD1 matches at 7 bases. The CDR3 is made up of 20 amino acids. In germline, CDR1 is SNHLY, CDR2 FYNNEI. V shed 6 bases, J shed 0 bases, and the junction held 17 bases outside the gene matches. CDR3 protein: CASRRGRASRFSSGANVLTF. The CDR3 DNA reads TGTGCCAGCAGGAGGGGGCGGGCTAGCCGTTTCTCCTCTGGGGCCAACGTCCTGACTTTC.

The V gene is TRBV6-1, the J gene TRBJ1-4, with D perhaps matching TRBD1 (5 bases). The germline V gene has CDR1 MNHNS and CDR2 SASEGT. V was clipped by 3 bases and J by 2 bases, with 10 bases between them. This CDR3 has 15 residues. CDR3 DNA sequence: TGTGCCAGCAGTGAGCAAGGGACGACTAATGAAAAACTGTTTTTT. Its protein product is CASSEQGTTNEKLFF.

This clone is a singleton in its sample. The rearrangement uses TRBV10-1 and TRBJ2-2, with unresolved D. The CDR3 loop spans 14 amino acids. Trimming shortened V by 3 bases and J by 7 bases, and 12 bases separated the two germline ends. Germline V CDR1 and CDR2: WNHNN, SYGVQD (reference sequence). The CDR3 coding sequence is TGCGCCAGCAGTGAACAAGGAAGTGGCGGGGAGCTGTTTTTT. Translated: CASSEQGSGGELFF.

The chain combines TRBV12-3 or TRBV12-4 with TRBJ2-1; D unresolved. The ends were cut back, 4 bases at V and 5 bases at J, with 9 bases in the middle. This CDR3 has 13 residues. CDR3 sequence (DNA): TGTGCCAGCAGTTCTACTATGGACAATGAGCAGTTCTTC. This codes for CASSSTMDNEQFF.

The V gene is TRBV6-4, the J gene TRBJ2-2; no firm D call. CDR1 is MRHNA and CDR2 is SNTAGT in the germline V gene. With 6 bases removed from V and 7 bases from J, the gap between germline ends came to 9 bases. CDR3 length equals 12 residues. As DNA, the CDR3 is TGTGCCAGCAGCCGGTCTGACGGGGAGCTGTTTTTT. Its protein product is CASSRSDGELFF.

The chain combines TRBV6-1 with TRBJ1-5; D possibly corresponds to TRBD1 (5 bases). The CDR3 length is 15 residues. Germline V gives CDR1 MNHNS, CDR2 SASEGT. The V gene lost 3 bases and the J gene lost 4 bases, with 13 bases spanning the gap. This chain's CDR3 is CASSEATGTNQPQHF. The CDR3 coding sequence is TGTGCCAGCAGTGAGGCTACAGGTACGAATCAGCCCCAGCATTTT.

The chain links TRBV24-1 to TRBJ1-5; unclear D gene. Per germline, CDR1 KGHDR and CDR2 SFDVKD. The CDR3 is 10 amino acids. With 4 bases removed from V and 14 bases from J, the gap between germline ends came to 8 bases. In DNA, the CDR3 is TGTGCCACCAGTGAGGCCGGGGAGCATTTT. This gives the protein CATSEAGEHF.

The chain joins TRBV2 to TRBJ2-1, with 8 positions matching TRBD2. The trim removed 1 base at V and 4 bases at J, leaving 9 bases unmatched. CDR1 and CDR2 (germline): SNHLY, FYNNEI. The CDR3 sequence is 17 residues long. CDR3 sequence: CASSEGAGGGYYNEQFF. CDR3 DNA sequence: TGTGCCAGCAGTGAAGGTGCCGGGGGGGGCTATTACAATGAGCAGTTCTTC.

This sequence joins TRBV19 and TRBJ1-1, with TRBD1 as a possible D gene (6 bases). Trimming stripped 5 bases from V and 1 base from J, with 14 bases between. Germline V CDR1 and CDR2: LNHDA, SQIVND (reference sequence). The CDR3 is made up of 15 amino acids. CDR3: CASSQIRQENTEAFF. The CDR3 region has the DNA TGTGCCAGTAGTCAGATTAGACAGGAGAACACTGAAGCTTTCTTT.

The J gene is TRBJ2-1, the V gene TRBV6-2 or TRBV6-3, with TRBD1 matching 7 bases. This CDR3 contains 14 residues. J gave up 4 bases and V 5 bases, and 5 bases lay outside the gene matches. Per germline, CDR1 MNHEY and CDR2 SVGEGT. The CDR3 bases are TGTGCCAGCAGTGACGGGACAGCATACAATGAGCAGTTCTTC. Its protein product is CASSDGTAYNEQFF.

V gene TRBV7-2 combines with J gene TRBJ1-2, with D unresolved. The germline V gene encodes CDR1 SGHTA and CDR2 FQGNSA. This CDR3 region has 13 residues. Trimming cost V 1 base and J 4 bases, with 7 bases left between them. The CDR3 DNA reads TGTGCCAGCAGCTTAGATGCGGTCTATGGCTACACCTTC. Protein product: CASSLDAVYGYTF.

This chain connects TRBV7-8 to TRBJ2-4, with D maybe TRBD2 (7 bases). The germline CDR1 and CDR2 sequences are SGHVS and FQNEAQ. The V end lost 6 bases, the J end lost 3 bases, and 18 bases lay between the germline ends. The CDR3 covers 16 residues. The CDR3 is CASSSYRGAIKNIQYF. The CDR3 region has the DNA TGTGCCAGCAGTTCTTATCGGGGGGCGATCAAAAACATTCAGTACTTC.

The genes are TRBV4-1 and TRBJ1-3; maybe TRBD1 (5 bases). The CDR3 has 15 residues. The germline CDR1 and CDR2 sequences are MGHRA and YSYEKL. The germline V and J ends were trimmed by 3 bases and 3 bases, with 12 bases remaining between them. The CDR3 protein is CASSQGRGGGNTIYF. The CDR3 coding sequence is TGCGCCAGCAGCCAGGGGAGGGGTGGTGGAAACACCATATATTTT.

The J gene is TRBJ2-5, the V gene TRBV29-1; D remains ambiguous. The V gene lost 7 bases and the J gene lost 5 bases, with 17 bases spanning the gap. The CDR3 sequence is 13 residues long. Germline V gene sequence: CDR1 SQVTM, CDR2 ANQGSEA. Written as DNA, the CDR3 is TGCAGCGCTAACCCTGATACGCCGGAGACCCAGTACTTC. Protein sequence: CSANPDTPETQYF. The entire variable domain, with the rest obtained from reference TRBV29-1 and TRBJ2-5, is as follows: SAVISQKPSRDICQRGTSLTIQCQVDSQVTMMFWYRQQPGQSLTLIATANQGSEATYESGFVIDKFPISRPNLTFSTLTVSNMSPEDSSIYLCSANPDTPETQYFGPGTRLLVL.

The V and J genes are TRBV19 and TRBJ2-2; D uncertain. Trimming removed 11 bases from V and 6 bases from J, with 10 bases in between. Per germline, CDR1 LNHDA and CDR2 SQIVND (reference sequence). This CDR3 region has 11 residues. The CDR3 DNA follows: TGTGCCGTCAGTGGTGCCGGGGAGCTGTTTTTT. Protein: CAVSGAGELFF.

The chain is built from TRBV4-1 and TRBJ2-2; D uncertain. The V end lost 3 bases, the J end lost 5 bases, and 7 bases lay between the germline ends. The CDR3 consists of 13 residues. Germline V lookup: CDR1 MGHRA, CDR2 YSYEKL. The CDR3, as DNA: TGCGCCAGCAGCCATGGGCGGACCGGGGAGCTGTTTTTT. Its translation is CASSHGRTGELFF.

This clone was found once. The V call is TRBV5-4, the J call TRBJ2-7; TRBD1 is a possible D gene (6 bases). There are 15 residues in the CDR3. Germline V gene lookup returns CDR1 SGHNT and CDR2 YYREEE (reference sequence). V shed 4 bases and J shed 2 bases, with 16 bases lying between them. The CDR3 spells CASSALTDRPYEQYF. The CDR3 DNA reads as TGTGCCAGCAGCGCCCTGACGGACAGACCCTACGAGCAGTACTTC.

The chain recombines TRBV12-5 with TRBJ1-1; possible D gene TRBD1, 6 bases. V lost 6 bases and J 1 base, leaving 9 bases between the germline ends. Germline V CDR1 and CDR2: LGHNT, FRNRAP. The length of the CDR3 is 13 residues. CDR3 DNA sequence: TGTGCTAGTGGGCCGGGACAGAACACTGAAGCTTTCTTT. Its translation is CASGPGQNTEAFF.

Only one count was recorded for this clone. V usage is TRBV5-4 and J usage is TRBJ2-2; possible D gene TRBD1, 6 bases. The germline V and J ends were trimmed by 1 base and 5 bases, with 15 bases remaining between them. The CDR3 runs 16 residues. Germline V CDR1 and CDR2: SGHNT, YYREEE (reference sequence). The CDR3 sequence: CASSLYPGERTGELFF. DNA of the CDR3: TGTGCCAGCAGCTTGTACCCAGGGGAACGGACCGGGGAGCTGTTTTTT.

V gene TRBV12-5 combines with J gene TRBJ1-1, with a tentative D call TRBD1 (5 bases). CDR1 is LGHNT, CDR2 FRNRAP, per germline. This CDR3 is 14 amino acids long. The V and J ends lost 2 bases and 8 bases respectively, with 15 bases between them. CDR3 region: CASGLNRLGGEAFF. The CDR3 region has the DNA TGTGCTAGTGGTTTGAACAGGCTAGGCGGGGAAGCTTTCTTT. The variable domain in full, with the rest retrieved from reference TRBV12-5 and TRBJ1-1, is DARVTQTPRHKVTEMGQEVTMRCQPILGHNTVFWYRQTMMQGLELLAYFRNRAPLDDSGMPKDRFSAEMPDATLATLKIQPSEPRDSAVYFCASGLNRLGGEAFFGQGTRLTVV.

This clone was seen a single time. The gene calls are TRBV4-1 and TRBJ1-1; D unresolved. V was pared by 3 bases and J by 3 bases, with 17 bases between. The CDR3 loop spans 16 amino acids. Germline assignment: CDR1 MGHRA and CDR2 YSYEKL. The CDR3 bases are TGCGCCAGCAGCCATTGGGCAGTAAAGAGCGACACTGAAGCTTTCTTT. Its protein product is CASSHWAVKSDTEAFF.

CDR3 residues: CASSLAGGLYNEQFF. The CDR3 DNA follows: TGTGCCAGCAGTCTAGCGGGGGGGTTATACAATGAGCAGTTCTTC. The chain has TRBV6-5 and TRBJ2-1, with 12 bases fitting TRBD2. Germline V gene sequence: CDR1 MNHEY, CDR2 SVGAGI. The V gene end was trimmed by 5 bases and the J gene end by 4 bases; junction bases not matched to a gene: 3. This CDR3 region has 15 residues.

This chain uses TRBV4-3 with TRBJ2-6; 11 bases are shared with TRBD2. This CDR3 has 20 residues. Germline V gene lookup returns CDR1 LGHNA and CDR2 YSLEER. V was clipped by 2 bases and J by 0 bases; unmatched bases: 9. The CDR3 DNA reads TGCGCCAGCAGCCAACAGTTAGCGGGGGGGCCAGGCTCTGGGGCCAACGTCCTGACTTTC. It codes for CASSQQLAGGPGSGANVLTF.

V usage is TRBV3-1 (or the pseudogene TRBV3-2) and J usage is TRBJ1-6; D ambiguous. The CDR3 runs to 15 residues. The V gene's germline CDR1 is LGHDT and CDR2 YNNKEL (reference sequence). Trimming took off 4 bases at V and 6 bases at J, with 13 bases between the two ends. The CDR3 loop is CASSPWEGSNSPLHF. The CDR3 DNA reads as TGTGCCAGCAGCCCTTGGGAAGGGTCTAATTCACCCCTCCACTTT.

The chain employs TRBV5-4 and TRBJ2-7, with 9 bases aligning to TRBD2. The V segment lost 6 bases and the J segment 5 bases; nucleotides outside the gene matches: 3. CDR1 and CDR2 from the germline V gene are SGHNT and YYREEE (reference sequence). The CDR3 spans 12 residues. CDR3 nucleotides: TGTGCCAGCAAGGCGGGGGGGGACGAGCAGTACTTC. Translating gives CASKAGGDEQYF.

This sequence joins TRBV27 and TRBJ1-1; the D is unclear. In germline, CDR1 is MNHEY, CDR2 SMNVEV (reference sequence). V was cut by 1 base and J by 2 bases, with 5 bases left in between. CDR3 length: 13 amino acids. The CDR3 nucleotides read TGTGCCAGCAGTTTATGGCCCAACACTGAAGCTTTCTTT. This encodes CASSLWPNTEAFF.

The chain combines TRBV5-1 with TRBJ2-1; D remains unclear. V dropped 0 bases and J dropped 7 bases, with 11 bases sitting between them. Germline values: CDR1 SGHRS, CDR2 YFSETQ. The CDR3 sequence is 14 residues long. The CDR3 DNA reads as TGCGCCAGCAGCTTGGTTCAGGATGGGAATGAGCAGTTCTTC. It translates to CASSLVQDGNEQFF.

Only one count was recorded for this clone. An end of the junction differs from the germline gene, which may be a read error. The chain links TRBV11-2 to TRBJ2-1, with TRBD2 as a possible D gene (6 bases). The CDR3 covers 16 residues. Germline-derived CDR1 and CDR2 are SGHAT and FQNNGV. In DNA, the CDR3 is TGTGCCAGCAGCTTATTCTTGGGACTCCCCTACGATGAGCAGTTCTTC. This gives the protein CASSLFLGLPYDEQFF.